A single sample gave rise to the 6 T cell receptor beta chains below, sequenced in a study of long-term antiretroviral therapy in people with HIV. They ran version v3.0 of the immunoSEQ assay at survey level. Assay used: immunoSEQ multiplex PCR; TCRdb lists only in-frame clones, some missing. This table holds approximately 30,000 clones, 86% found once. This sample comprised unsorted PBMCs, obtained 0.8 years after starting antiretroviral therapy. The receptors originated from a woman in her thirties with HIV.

The CDR3 sequence is CASSVTGGNEKLFF. The DNA for the CDR3 is TGTGCCAGCAGTGTGACAGGCGGTAATGAAAAACTGTTTTTT. The rearrangement uses TRBV2 and TRBJ1-4; possible D gene TRBD1, 6 bases. Deletions cut 4 bases from V and 4 bases from J, with 10 bases between. The CDR3 totals 14 residues. Germline V gives CDR1 SNHLY, CDR2 FYNNEI.

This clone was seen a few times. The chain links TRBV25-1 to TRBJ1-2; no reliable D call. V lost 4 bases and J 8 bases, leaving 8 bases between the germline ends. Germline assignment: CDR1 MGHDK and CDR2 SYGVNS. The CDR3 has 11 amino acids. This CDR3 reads CASSAFYGYTF. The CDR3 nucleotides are TGTGCCAGCAGTGCCTTCTACGGCTACACCTTC.

The CDR3 DNA sequence: TGCAGCGTTCAGACGGGACAGGGAGCCATTCAGTACTTC. Its protein is CSVQTGQGAIQYF. The chain is built from TRBV29-1 and TRBJ2-4; TRBD1 matches 9 bases. Germline V gene data show CDR1 as SQVTM and CDR2 as ANQGSEA. V was pared by 5 bases and J by 9 bases, with 8 bases of the junction left unmatched. The CDR3 totals 13 residues.

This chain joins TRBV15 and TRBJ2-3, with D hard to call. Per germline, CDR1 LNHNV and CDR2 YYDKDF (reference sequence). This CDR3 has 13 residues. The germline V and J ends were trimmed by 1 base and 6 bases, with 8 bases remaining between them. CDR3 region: CATSRVPADTQYF. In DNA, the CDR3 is TGTGCCACCAGCAGAGTACCGGCCGATACGCAGTATTTT.

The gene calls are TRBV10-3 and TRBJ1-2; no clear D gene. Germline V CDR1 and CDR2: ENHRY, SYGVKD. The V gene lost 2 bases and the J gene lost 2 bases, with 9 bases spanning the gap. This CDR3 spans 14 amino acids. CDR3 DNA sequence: TGTGCCATCAGTGAGGCAGCTAAAAACTATGGCTACACCTTC. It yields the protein CAISEAAKNYGYTF.

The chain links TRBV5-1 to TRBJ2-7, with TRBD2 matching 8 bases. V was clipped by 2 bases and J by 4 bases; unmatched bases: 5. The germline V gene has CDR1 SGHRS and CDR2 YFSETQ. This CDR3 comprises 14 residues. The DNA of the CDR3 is TGCGCCAGCAGCTTTCGCGGGGGGCCTTACGAGCAGTACTTC. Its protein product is CASSFRGGPYEQYF.